A single sample is the source of the 27 T cell receptor beta chains below, sequenced in a study of T cell repertoires in cytomegalovirus infection. One entry per CDR3 protein results from TCRdb running MiXCR on the reads. Of roughly 800,000 distinct CDR3 sequences in the sample, 25% to 30% were seen once. No antigen has been assigned to these receptors. The sample consisted of cultured CD8+ T cells from PBMCs, taken from culture after CMV antigen stimulation. The receptors here all came from a human donor in good health (CMV status not recorded). Some clones in this sample may be carry-over from other donors' samples.

The CDR3 DNA is TGTGCCAGCAAGCTAGGTCTCTACGAGCAGTACGTC. Translation gives CASKLGLYEQYV. The chain recombines TRBV2 with TRBJ2-7; no reliable D call. Trimming stripped 7 bases from V and 3 bases from J, with 10 bases between. Germline V CDR1 and CDR2: SNHLY, FYNNEI. The CDR3 runs to 12 residues.

This clonotype has just one count. J is TRBJ1-6 and V is TRBV5-1; 8 nucleotides match TRBD1. V shed 3 bases, J shed 6 bases, and the junction held 5 bases outside the gene matches. There are 15 residues in the CDR3. CDR1 SGHRS and CDR2 YFSETQ come from the germline V gene. CDR3 loop: CASSSDRGPNSPLHF. In DNA, the CDR3 is TGCGCCAGCAGCTCCGACAGGGGTCCTAATTCACCCCTCCACTTT.

The V and J genes are TRBV7-9 and TRBJ2-3; the match to TRBD2 covers 9 bases. J lost 1 base, V lost 0 bases, and 5 bases had no gene match. The CDR3 covers 17 residues. Germline V gene lookup returns CDR1 SEHNR and CDR2 FQNEAQ (reference sequence). Here the CDR3 DNA reads TGTGCCAGCAGCTTAGCGTTTAGCGGGGGCGGCACAGATACGCAGTATTTT. This encodes CASSLAFSGGGTDTQYF.

This clonotype was picked up a small number of times. The chain uses TRBV7-9 and TRBJ2-2; D might be TRBD1 (7 bases). The V end was cut by 5 bases, the J end by 0 bases, with 10 bases between. The CDR3 loop spans 15 amino acids. Germline V gives CDR1 SEHNR, CDR2 FQNEAQ (reference sequence). CDR3 in amino acids: CASSRGTANTGELFF. DNA of the CDR3: TGTGCCAGCAGCCGGGGGACAGCGAACACCGGGGAGCTGTTTTTT. Looking up the rest from reference TRBV7-9 and TRBJ2-2 gives the full variable domain: DTGVSQNPRHKITKRGQNVTFRCDPISEHNRLYWYRQTLGQGPEFLTYFQNEAQLEKSRLLSDRFSAERPKGSFSTLEIQRTEQGDSAMYLCASSRGTANTGELFFGEGSRLTVL.

The rearrangement joins TRBV10-3 to TRBJ2-1; TRBD1 is a possible D gene (5 bases). Trimming removed 0 bases at V and 10 bases at J, with 10 bases between. CDR1 is ENHRY and CDR2 is SYGVKD in the germline V gene. The CDR3 covers 13 residues. The DNA of the CDR3 is TGTGCCATCAGTGAGTCGATAGGGGTAGAGCAGTTCTTC. This sequence encodes CAISESIGVEQFF.

The chain carries TRBV6-2 or TRBV6-3 and TRBJ2-5; D remains ambiguous. CDR1 and CDR2 from the germline V gene are MNHEY and SVGEGT. Trimming left V 3 bases short and J 3 bases short, with 8 bases between. The CDR3 totals 13 residues. CDR3 DNA: TGTGCCAGCAGTTATCTTCGAGAAGAGACCCAGTACTTC. The encoded protein is CASSYLREETQYF.

V and J are TRBV14 and TRBJ2-1; 9 bases line up with TRBD2. Per germline, CDR1 SGHDN and CDR2 FVKESK. CDR3 length: 14 residues. Trimming at V came to 3 bases and at J to 8 bases, leaving 5 bases not matched to a gene. The CDR3, as DNA: TGTGCCAGCAGCCAGCGGGGGGGCCGTGATGAGCAGTTCTTC. It specifies CASSQRGGRDEQFF.

In its sample, this clonotype was seen many times. The V and J genes are TRBV7-8 and TRBJ1-1; D uncertain. The CDR3 has 16 amino acids. Germline lookup yields CDR1 SGHVS and CDR2 FQNEAQ. V was clipped by 5 bases and J by 5 bases, with 21 bases between them. The CDR3 nucleotides are TGTGCCAGCAGCACAAAGAGTAAGTTACTGGATACTGAAGCTTTCTTT. Residues: CASSTKSKLLDTEAFF.

The genes are TRBV6-5 and TRBJ2-6; D remains unclear. Trimming removed 5 bases at V and 0 bases at J, with 14 bases between. This CDR3 has 17 residues. Germline CDR1 reads MNHEY; CDR2 reads SVGAGI. CDR3 in DNA: TGTGCCAGCAGTAACTTACAGCGTACCTCTGGGGCCAACGTCCTGACTTTC. Its protein is CASSNLQRTSGANVLTF.

This sequence joins TRBV6-6 and TRBJ1-2, with a possible D match to TRBD1 (5 bases). V was cut by 5 bases and J by 5 bases, with 21 bases left in between. Germline V CDR1 and CDR2: MNHNY, SVGAGI (reference sequence). The CDR3 is 16 residues long. DNA of the CDR3: TGTGCCAGCAGTCCACGGCAGGCCAGGGAGGAGTATGGCTACACCTTC. Translated: CASSPRQAREEYGYTF.

The chain recombines TRBV6-6 with TRBJ2-7, with 7 bases fitting TRBD2. The germline CDR1 and CDR2 sequences are MNHNY and SVGAGI (reference sequence). The junction had 3 bases not matched to a gene; V was cut back by 2 bases and J by 2 bases. The CDR3 consists of 14 residues. The CDR3 reads CASSYLAGAYEQYV. Written as DNA, the CDR3 is TGTGCCAGCAGTTACCTGGCGGGGGCCTACGAGCAGTACGTC.

At least ten counts were recorded for this clonotype. This chain joins TRBV7-2 and TRBJ2-1, with D unresolved. This CDR3 region has 17 residues. V was trimmed by 5 bases and J by 0 bases, leaving 17 bases between them. Germline V CDR1 and CDR2: SGHTA, FQGNSA. The CDR3 loop is CASSTRGRRSSYNEQFF. The CDR3 coding sequence is TGTGCCAGCAGCACCCGAGGCCGCCGGAGCTCCTACAATGAGCAGTTCTTC.

The rearrangement uses TRBV6-2 or TRBV6-3 and TRBJ1-1; 11 nucleotides align to TRBD1. With V trimmed by 5 bases and J by 5 bases, 10 bases remained unmatched. The germline V gene encodes CDR1 MNHEY and CDR2 SVGEGT. CDR3 length equals 16 residues. For the CDR3, the DNA is TGTGCCAGCAGTAACCGGGACAGGGGGGAAAGGACTGAAGCTTTCTTT. Protein product: CASSNRDRGERTEAFF.

The chain recombines TRBV7-9 with TRBJ2-1; perhaps D is TRBD1 or TRBD2 (6 bases each). The CDR3 loop spans 12 amino acids. V lost 7 bases and J lost 7, with 11 bases in between. The germline gives CDR1 SEHNR, CDR2 FQNEAQ (reference sequence). CDR3 nucleotide sequence: TGTGCCAGCACTGGAGGGGGGAATGAGCAGTTCTTC. This sequence encodes CASTGGGNEQFF.

About this clonotype itself: A much larger clone sits a single nucleotide away, making a read error possible. The chain is built from TRBV12-3 or TRBV12-4 and TRBJ1-2, with D unresolved. This CDR3 has 13 amino acids. CDR3 protein: CSSLFRGSYGYTF. For the CDR3, the DNA is TGTTCCAGCCTTTTTCGGGGAAGCTATGGCTACACCTTC.

This clonotype has a single count. The chain joins TRBV9 to TRBJ1-6; 8 bases fit TRBD1. The CDR3 totals 15 residues. CDR1 is SGDLS, CDR2 YYNGEE, per germline. V trimming: 3 bases; J trimming: 8 bases; junction bases outside the gene matches: 7. CDR3 protein: CASSARDRLDSPLHF. In DNA, the CDR3 is TGTGCCAGCAGCGCCCGGGACAGGTTAGATTCACCCCTCCACTTT.

This clonotype was recorded a few times. The chain's CDR3 is CASSYVQGSNYGYTF. The CDR3 DNA follows: TGTGCCAGCAGTTACGTCCAGGGCAGTAACTATGGCTACACCTTC. The rearrangement joins TRBV6-5 to TRBJ1-2, with D tentatively TRBD1 (5 bases). This CDR3 region has 15 residues. Germline V gene lookup returns CDR1 MNHEY and CDR2 SVGAGI. The V end was cut by 2 bases, the J end by 1 base, with 11 bases between.

The rearrangement uses TRBV4-1 and TRBJ1-1; possible D gene TRBD1, 6 bases. This CDR3 is built from 16 residues. Germline V gene data show CDR1 as MGHRA and CDR2 as YSYEKL. The V gene lost 4 bases and the J gene lost 1 base, with 16 bases spanning the gap. In nucleotides, the CDR3 is TGCGCCAGCAGCCGTGGACAGACGGCCCCGAACACTGAAGCTTTCTTT. Its protein product is CASSRGQTAPNTEAFF.

This clonotype showed up just a few times. The chain combines TRBV12-3 or TRBV12-4 with TRBJ1-2, with 9 bases aligning to TRBD1. V lost 5 bases and J lost 8; bases outside the gene matches: 15. There are 16 residues in the CDR3. CDR3 DNA sequence: TGTGCCAGCAGTACCGGGACAGGGCCCCCACTTTCCGGCTACACCTTC. This encodes CASSTGTGPPLSGYTF.

This clonotype was counted a few times. The chain employs TRBV20-1 and TRBJ2-1; 9 bases are a match to TRBD2. In germline, CDR1 is DFQATT, CDR2 SNEGSKA (reference sequence). CDR3 length: 19 amino acids. Trimming cost V 0 bases and J 2 bases; bases outside gene matches: 14. This chain's CDR3 is CSARDPVGLAGRTYNEQFF. DNA for the CDR3: TGCAGTGCTAGAGATCCGGTGGGGCTAGCGGGGAGGACCTACAATGAGCAGTTCTTC.

This clonotype was picked up a small number of times. A much larger clone lies a single base off, so this may be a read error. CDR3 nucleotide sequence: TGTGCCAGCAGCCCGGGACTAGTAAATGAGCAGTTCTTC. As protein: CASSPGLVNEQFF. The rearrangement joins TRBV5-6 to TRBJ2-1, with TRBD2 identical over 8 bases. The CDR3 is made up of 13 amino acids. The J segment lost 7 bases and the V segment lost 4 bases, leaving 4 bases of the junction unmatched. The germline V gene has CDR1 SGHDT and CDR2 YYEEEE.

The chain joins TRBV24-1 to TRBJ2-3, with 10 bases that match TRBD2. V trimming: 3 bases; J trimming: 3 bases; junction bases outside the gene matches: 5. Germline V lookup: CDR1 KGHDR, CDR2 SFDVKD. There are 16 residues in the CDR3. CDR3 nucleotide sequence: TGTGCCACCAGTGATCCGATAGCGGGGGGAACAGATACGCAGTATTTT. Amino acid sequence: CATSDPIAGGTDTQYF.

This clonotype has just a few counts. The CDR3 is CASSLELAGWNQPQHF. As DNA, the CDR3 is TGTGCCAGCAGCTTAGAACTGGCAGGGTGGAATCAGCCCCAGCATTTT. The rearrangement joins TRBV7-2 to TRBJ1-5, with D possibly TRBD1 on 5 matching bases. The V end was cut by 1 base, the J end by 4 bases, with 14 bases between. The CDR3 sequence is 16 residues long. Germline assignment: CDR1 SGHTA and CDR2 FQGNSA.

This chain links TRBV19 with TRBJ1-5, with 8 nucleotides matching TRBD1. V shed 6 bases and J 8 bases; nucleotides not matched to a gene: 12. Germline V gives CDR1 LNHDA, CDR2 SQIVND (reference sequence). The CDR3 consists of 15 residues. The CDR3 region is CASRPRQGRGEPQHF. In DNA form, the CDR3 reads TGTGCCAGTAGACCGAGACAGGGGCGGGGAGAGCCCCAGCATTTT.

This clonotype occurred a few times. CDR3 bases: TGTGCCAGCACCGTGGATTTCAGCTATAATTCACCCCTCCACTTT. Encoded protein: CASTVDFSYNSPLHF. The rearrangement joins TRBV11-2 to TRBJ1-6, with D uncertain. Per germline, CDR1 SGHAT and CDR2 FQNNGV. This CDR3 spans 15 amino acids. The V gene lost 7 bases and the J gene lost 3 bases, with 13 bases spanning the gap.

The rearrangement joins TRBV7-9 to TRBJ2-7, with D possibly being TRBD2 (5 bases). Germline V gene lookup returns CDR1 SEHNR and CDR2 FQNEAQ (reference sequence). The CDR3 has 15 residues. V dropped 4 bases and J dropped 4 bases, with 17 bases sitting between them. The CDR3 reads CASSSLEGMTYEQYF. The CDR3 coding sequence is TGTGCCAGCAGCTCCCTAGAGGGAATGACATACGAGCAGTACTTC. The full variable domain, rest sourced from reference TRBV7-9 and TRBJ2-7, is DTGVSQNPRHKITKRGQNVTFRCDPISEHNRLYWYRQTLGQGPEFLTYFQNEAQLEKSRLLSDRFSAERPKGSFSTLEIQRTEQGDSAMYLCASSSLEGMTYEQYFGPGTRLTVT.

Only a few counts were recorded for this clonotype. The V call is TRBV6-5, the J call TRBJ1-6, with D uncertain. Looked up from germline, CDR1 is MNHEY and CDR2 is SVGAGI. With 0 bases removed from V and 5 bases from J, the gap between germline ends came to 14 bases. The length of the CDR3 is 17 residues. CDR3 residues: CASSYSSLSGNNSPLHF. CDR3 nucleotide sequence: TGTGCCAGCAGTTACTCGAGTTTGTCTGGTAATAATTCACCCCTCCACTTT.